The 7 T cell receptor beta chains in this list originate from one sample, sequenced in a study of T cell responses to AZD1222 COVID-19 vaccine. Sequencing used immunoSEQ multiplex PCR; TCRdb keeps in-frame clones, though not all of them. The table has some 90,000 clones, 65% to 90% seen once; the top ten hold approximately 8%. Specimen: peripheral blood, collected on day 0 of AZD1222 vaccination. Receptors originate from an adult in good health.

The chain carries TRBV14 and TRBJ1-1, with D unclear. The CDR3 extends over 14 amino acids. The V gene's germline CDR1 is SGHDN and CDR2 FVKESK. V was clipped by 3 bases and J by 4 bases, with 12 bases between them. As DNA, the CDR3 is TGTGCCAGCAGCCACCCCGTACCGGGCACTGAAGCTTTCTTT. Protein sequence: CASSHPVPGTEAFF.

This chain uses TRBV7-2 with TRBJ2-7; D call uncertain. Germline CDR1 SGHTA, CDR2 FQGNSA. V was clipped by 5 bases and J by 7 bases, with 15 bases between them. The CDR3 totals 13 residues. The CDR3 coding sequence is TGTGCCAGCAGCGGGATCCCACAGTCGGAGCAGTACTTC. This codes for CASSGIPQSEQYF. Filled out from reference TRBV7-2 and TRBJ2-7, the complete variable domain reads GAGVSQSPSNKVTEKGKDVELRCDPISGHTALYWYRQSLGQGLEFLIYFQGNSAPDKSGLPSDRFSAERTGGSVSTLTIQRTQQEDSAVYLCASSGIPQSEQYFGPGTRLTVT.

This chain joins TRBV28 and TRBJ1-1; the D is unclear. The CDR3 is 11 amino acids. V was clipped by 6 bases and J by 4 bases, with 6 bases between them. Germline values: CDR1 MDHEN, CDR2 SYDVKM. CDR3 sequence: CASSPPTEAFF. CDR3 DNA: TGTGCCAGCAGCCCTCCCACTGAAGCTTTCTTT.

The chain has TRBV7-9 and TRBJ1-3; 9 positions agree with TRBD1. V shed 5 bases and J 1 base; nucleotides not matched to a gene: 3. Germline-derived CDR1 and CDR2 are SEHNR and FQNEAQ (reference sequence). The CDR3 has 15 amino acids. For the CDR3, the DNA is TGTGCCAGCAGCCCACAGGGGGCTTCTGGAAACACCATATATTTT. This sequence encodes CASSPQGASGNTIYF.

The J gene is TRBJ1-4, the V gene TRBV6-5; no reliable D call. The CDR3 has 14 amino acids. Germline CDR1 reads MNHEY; CDR2 reads SVGAGI. The V gene lost 7 bases and the J gene lost 6 bases, with 15 bases spanning the gap. The CDR3 spells CASIVSRRDEKLFF. CDR3 nucleotides: TGTGCCAGCATAGTTAGCAGGAGGGATGAAAAACTGTTTTTT.

This clone is a singleton in its sample. This chain connects TRBV4-3 to TRBJ2-3; 9 bases fit TRBD2. Trimming removed 0 bases from V and 6 bases from J; junction bases left unmatched: 13. From germline, CDR1 is LGHNA and CDR2 YSLEER. The CDR3 runs to 18 residues. CDR3 in DNA: TGCGCCAGCAGCCAAGAGAGAGGGACTAGCTTTACGCCGGATACGCAGTATTTT. Protein: CASSQERGTSFTPDTQYF.

V usage is TRBV9 and J usage is TRBJ1-4; 9 bases match TRBD1. CDR1 and CDR2 from the germline V gene are SGDLS and YYNGEE. Unmatched junction bases numbered 6, after V lost 1 base and J lost 8 bases. The CDR3 covers 15 residues. The CDR3 bases are TGTGCCAGCAGCGTACTCGGACAGGGGAACGAAAAACTGTTTTTT. It translates to CASSVLGQGNEKLFF.